This TCR beta chain comes out of a study of shared clonotypes between healthy human individuals. Findings and caveats of the study: Some naive CD4 clonotypes, roughly 4.7%, turned up in common across a handful of donors.

The DNA input per sorted-subset replicate PCR was about 220 ng, corresponding to some 30,000 T cell genomes. Sequencing used immunoSEQ multiplex PCR; TCRdb keeps in-frame clones, though not all of them. The data hold over 1.4 million clones, with 96% observed a single time. This clone was seen a handful of times. The antigen remains undetermined. The CDR3 extends over 14 amino acids. Trimming took off 1 base at V and 2 bases at J, with 9 bases between the two ends. The germline CDR1 and CDR2 sequences are SGHTA and FQGNSA. This TCR was sampled from a man aged 30-40 years in good health. The chain employs TRBV7-2 and TRBJ2-7; D tentatively reads TRBD1 or TRBD2 (5 bases each). The source material was naive CD4+ T cells sorted from blood. Subset noted: CD45RA+ positively selected. The CDR3 sequence: CASSLGGTTYEQYF. For the CDR3, the DNA is TGTGCCAGCAGCTTAGGGGGGACCACCTACGAGCAGTACTTC.